One sample yielded the 20 T cell receptor beta chains listed below, sequenced in a study of PD-L1 blockade in urothelial cancer. Data came from immunoSEQ multiplex PCR; TCRdb stores just in-frame clones and leaves some out. The sample lists 65,000 to 85,000 clones, more than 85% occurring once. The time point is: peripheral blood 6 weeks after treatment start. The sample here was PBMCs, taken around atezolizumab (anti-PD-L1) treatment. The receptors shown here come from a woman older than 75 with urothelial cancer.

This clone was seen once. V gene TRBV2 combines with J gene TRBJ1-2, with D tentatively TRBD1 (6 bases). The CDR3 is made up of 12 amino acids. Trimming took off 8 bases at V and 4 bases at J, with 11 bases between the two ends. CDR1 and CDR2 (germline): SNHLY, FYNNEI. In DNA form, the CDR3 reads TGTGCCAGCCTTGGACAGTTCTATGGCTACACCTTC. Translation: CASLGQFYGYTF.

This clone was observed once. J is TRBJ1-1 and V is TRBV6-6; 7 bases agree with TRBD1. The V segment lost 5 bases and the J segment 1 base; nucleotides outside the gene matches: 10. The CDR3 runs 16 residues. Germline CDR1 MNHNY, CDR2 SVGAGI (reference sequence). CDR3 loop: CASSTSTGFGNTEAFF. CDR3 nucleotide sequence: TGTGCCAGCAGTACCTCGACAGGGTTTGGGAACACTGAAGCTTTCTTT.

In DNA form, the CDR3 reads TGTGCCAGCAGCTCCGGGACAGGGGATGGCTACACCTTC. Translating gives CASSSGTGDGYTF. V gene TRBV5-5 combines with J gene TRBJ1-2, with 10 bases matching TRBD1. CDR3 length: 13 residues. The ends lost 3 bases at V and 6 bases at J; junction bases unmatched: 2. The V gene's germline CDR1 is SGHKS and CDR2 YYEKEE (reference sequence).

The chain couples TRBV11-2 to TRBJ2-1; TRBD2 matches 7 bases. V was pared by 5 bases and J by 2 bases, with 3 bases of the junction left unmatched. There are 14 residues in the CDR3. Looked up from germline, CDR1 is SGHAT and CDR2 is FQNNGV. For the CDR3, the DNA is TGTGCCAGCAGCATCGGGACTACCTACAATGAGCAGTTCTTC. Translation gives CASSIGTTYNEQFF.

The CDR3 DNA is TGTGCCAGCAGCCCGACAGATTTTAACACTGAAGCTTTCTTT. Translated, it gives CASSPTDFNTEAFF. The chain employs TRBV28 and TRBJ1-1; perhaps TRBD1 as D (5 bases). V lost 6 bases, J lost 2 bases, and 13 bases lay in between. The V gene's germline CDR1 is MDHEN and CDR2 SYDVKM. The CDR3 is made up of 14 amino acids.

This chain links TRBV2 with TRBJ2-3; 9 bases line up with TRBD2. The germline CDR1 and CDR2 sequences are SNHLY and FYNNEI. V trimming: 5 bases; J trimming: 2 bases; junction bases outside the gene matches: 8. The CDR3 is 16 residues long. The CDR3 nucleotides are TGTGCCAGCAGTCCTATTCTAGCGGGAACCACAGATACGCAGTATTTT. This translates into CASSPILAGTTDTQYF.

V gene TRBV27 combines with J gene TRBJ1-5; D possibly corresponds to TRBD1 (6 bases). Per germline, CDR1 MNHEY and CDR2 SMNVEV (reference sequence). CDR3 length: 15 residues. V was shortened by 3 bases and J by 2 bases, with 11 bases between the two germline ends. Here the CDR3 reads CASSLGGLGNQPQHF. DNA of the CDR3: TGTGCCAGCAGTTTGGGGGGGCTGGGCAATCAGCCCCAGCATTTT.

The J gene is TRBJ2-2, the V gene TRBV2, with 10 positions matching TRBD1. The V and J ends lost 6 bases and 0 bases, in that order; junction bases with no gene match: 1. The germline CDR1 and CDR2 sequences are SNHLY and FYNNEI. This CDR3 is 15 amino acids long. CDR3 DNA sequence: TGTGCCAGCAGGACAGGGGGCTCGAACACCGGGGAGCTGTTTTTT. Encoded protein: CASRTGGSNTGELFF.

V gene TRBV28 combines with J gene TRBJ1-1, with D perhaps matching TRBD1 (5 bases). The germline V gene has CDR1 MDHEN and CDR2 SYDVKM. CDR3 length: 13 amino acids. V lost 10 bases, J lost 1 base, and 13 bases lay in between. DNA for the CDR3: TGTGCCACCCAGCGGGGGGAGAACACTGAAGCTTTCTTT. Its protein is CATQRGENTEAFF.

V usage is TRBV28 and J usage is TRBJ2-7; D is perhaps TRBD1 (5 bases). In germline, CDR1 is MDHEN, CDR2 SYDVKM. Trimming shortened V by 3 bases and J by 1 base, and 13 bases separated the two germline ends. The CDR3 runs 15 residues. CDR3 in DNA: TGTGCCAGCAGTTTTTATGGGGCAGGTTCCTACGAGCAGTACTTC. It yields the protein CASSFYGAGSYEQYF. The full variable domain, rest sourced from reference TRBV28 and TRBJ2-7, is DVKVTQSSRYLVKRTGEKVFLECVQDMDHENMFWYRQDPGLGLRLIYFSYDVKMKEKGDIPEGYSVSREKKERFSLILESASTNQTSMYLCASSFYGAGSYEQYFGPGTRLTVT.

The DNA for the CDR3 is TGTGCCAGCTCACTAACTAGCGCCTACGAGCAGTACTTC. It specifies CASSLTSAYEQYF. The genes are TRBV18 and TRBJ2-7; 7 bases line up with TRBD2. The V segment lost 4 bases and the J segment 2 bases; nucleotides outside the gene matches: 2. This CDR3 comprises 13 residues. Germline lookup yields CDR1 KGHSH and CDR2 LQKENI.

The J gene is TRBJ2-1, the V gene TRBV6-4; no firm D call. This CDR3 has 15 residues. The V gene's germline CDR1 is MRHNA and CDR2 SNTAGT. V gave up 2 bases and J gave up 2 bases, with 10 bases separating them. DNA for the CDR3: TGTGCCAGCAGTGACGGGCCTATCGCCTACAATGAGCAGTTCTTC. Amino acids: CASSDGPIAYNEQFF.

The chain uses TRBV7-7 and TRBJ1-3; the match to TRBD1 covers 10 bases. This CDR3 has 15 residues. Looked up from germline, CDR1 is SSHAT and CDR2 is FNYEAQ (reference sequence). Trimming at V came to 5 bases and at J to 4 bases, leaving 5 bases not matched to a gene. The CDR3 region is CASSPGTGDGNTIYF. The CDR3 coding sequence is TGTGCCAGCAGCCCGGGGACAGGGGACGGAAACACCATATATTTT.

The rearrangement links TRBV28 to TRBJ2-3; possible D gene TRBD1, 7 bases. V was shortened by 6 bases and J by 5 bases, with 21 bases between the two germline ends. The germline V gene has CDR1 MDHEN and CDR2 SYDVKM. The CDR3 has 16 residues. CDR3 nucleotide sequence: TGTGCCAGCAGAGGAGGGGGGACAGCTTATTTAGATACGCAGTATTTT. Amino acids: CASRGGGTAYLDTQYF.

The chain recombines TRBV11-2 with TRBJ2-1; TRBD1 is a possible D gene (7 bases). In germline, CDR1 is SGHAT, CDR2 FQNNGV. V shed 5 bases and J shed 7 bases, with 15 bases lying between them. This CDR3 spans 14 amino acids. CDR3 loop: CASSRGNRGNEQFF. The CDR3, as DNA: TGTGCCAGCAGCCGGGGGAACAGGGGTAATGAGCAGTTCTTC.

The chain has TRBV5-4 and TRBJ2-6, with 12 positions matching TRBD1. The CDR3 runs 19 residues. Germline CDR1 is SGHNT and CDR2 is YYREEE (reference sequence). V lost 4 bases to trimming and J lost 3 bases; unmatched junction nucleotides: 11. CDR3 region: CASSTPRDRGLNGANVLTF. CDR3 nucleotides: TGTGCCAGCAGCACGCCCCGGGACAGGGGGCTTAATGGGGCCAACGTCCTGACTTTC.

The genes are TRBV6-1 and TRBJ2-5; possibly TRBD2 for D (7 bases). V shed 9 bases and J shed 0 bases, with 17 bases lying between them. CDR1 is MNHNS and CDR2 is SASEGT in the germline V gene. The CDR3 has 15 amino acids. CDR3 coding DNA: TGTGCCAGTAAAGACAGGACTAGGTACCAAGAGACCCAGTACTTC. Its translation: CASKDRTRYQETQYF.

The gene calls are TRBV19 and TRBJ2-3; 13 bases align to TRBD2. CDR3 length: 17 residues. The V gene's germline CDR1 is LNHDA and CDR2 SQIVND (reference sequence). After removal of 6 bases from V and 0 bases from J, the junction contained 6 bases not matched to a gene. CDR3: CASSRLAGGFSTDTQYF. In DNA form, the CDR3 reads TGTGCCAGTAGCCGACTAGCGGGGGGCTTTAGCACAGATACGCAGTATTTT. Together with reference TRBV19 and TRBJ2-3, the CDR3 gives the full variable domain: DGGITQSPKYLFRKEGQNVTLSCEQNLNHDAMYWYRQDPGQGLRLIYYSQIVNDFQKGDIAEGYSVSREKKESFPLTVTSAQKNPTAFYLCASSRLAGGFSTDTQYFGPGTRLTVL.

This clone showed up just a few times. V is TRBV5-5 and J is TRBJ1-1, with no clear D. V was clipped by 4 bases and J by 0 bases, with 10 bases between them. The CDR3 covers 14 residues. Looked up from germline, CDR1 is SGHKS and CDR2 is YYEKEE (reference sequence). The CDR3, as DNA: TGTGCCAGCAGCCTCGACTTTGTGAACACTGAAGCTTTCTTT. Encoded protein: CASSLDFVNTEAFF.

This clone was recorded once. The chain joins TRBV5-1 to TRBJ2-1; 8 bases align to TRBD2. The CDR3 runs to 17 residues. The junction had 11 bases not matched to a gene; V was cut back by 0 bases and J by 6 bases. Germline-derived CDR1 and CDR2 are SGHRS and YFSETQ. This CDR3 is CASSLGNSGIRGNEQFF. The DNA of the CDR3 is TGCGCCAGCAGCTTGGGTAATAGCGGGATAAGGGGCAATGAGCAGTTCTTC.